Sequencing of this T cell receptor (beta chain) was carried out in a study of T cell changes during pregnancy in multiple sclerosis. TCRdb keeps only in-frame clones here, not all; method: immunoSEQ multiplex PCR. Among roughly 79,000 clones listed, about 93% were seen once. CDR3 length: 16 amino acids. The clonotype was recovered from a female donor with multiple sclerosis, enrolled in a pregnancy study. The V and J genes are TRBV21-1 and TRBJ1-2; TRBD1, the table's D call, was not compared with the DNA. TRBV21-1 represents a pseudogene. Source: CD4+ T cells from peripheral blood mononuclear cells, taken before pregnancy. CDR3 nucleotide sequence: TGTGCCAGCAGCAAATCTTACCCCAGGGGTTACTATGGCTACACCTTC. Translated: CASSKSYPRGYYGYTF.